The TCR beta chain described here comes from a study of blood T cell repertoires in COVID-19. Study at large: Material from acute and convalescent COVID-19 was sourced from the United States, Italy and Spain. Sample material is recorded as cDNA or gDNA derived from T cells, B-cell-depleted T cells, or PBMCs.

There are 11 residues in the CDR3. The V and J ends lost 7 bases and 7 bases respectively, with 8 bases between them. Germline V CDR1 and CDR2: MGHDK, SYGVNS. As originally analysed: Researchers report that nucleated cell counts were estimated from reference gene primer amplification. This table comes from immunoSEQ multiplex PCR, and its TCRdb copy is limited to in-frame clones, with some not included. That table supplies the V and J calls and clone size; D and trimming were determined from the DNA. Here the sample spans some 44,000 clones, about 90% being singletons. The material sequenced was peripheral blood. The TCR originated in a human donor in a cohort sampled during active COVID-19. This sequence joins TRBV25-1 and TRBJ2-4, with D possibly TRBD1 on 7 matching bases. The CDR3 is CASTGGNIQYF. The CDR3 DNA is TGTGCCAGCACAGGGGGGAACATTCAGTACTTC.